This T cell receptor beta chain stems from a study of early stage breast cancer tumors. Study overall: Most invasive tumors, twelve of 16, were ER+/PR+/HER2-. Invasive lobular carcinomas made up four of 12 ER+/PR+/HER2- tumors.

V was trimmed by 7 bases and J by 4 bases, leaving 16 bases between them. CDR3 size: 14 residues. Germline V gene lookup returns CDR1 SGHTA and CDR2 FQGNSA. Clones were read by immunoSEQ multiplex PCR, and TCRdb kept only the in-frame ones, dropping some. The sample lists about 41,000 clones, around 70% occurring once. Study-wide results and caveats: Tumors had about 2.5-fold higher T cell density and higher clonality than adjacent normal breast tissue. Tumor and normal breast were distinguished via blood comparison in 14 of 16 patients.

As concerns this clone: Antigen unknown.

The sample was blood. The chain couples TRBV7-2 to TRBJ1-1; D possibly corresponds to TRBD1 (6 bases). This TCR came from a person aged 45 to 60 with breast cancer. CDR3 in amino acids: CASTEGGARTEAFF. The CDR3 coding sequence is TGTGCCAGCACCGAAGGGGGGGCGCGCACTGAAGCTTTCTTT.